This TCR beta chain was found in a study of T-cell memory formation after mild COVID-19. Looking at the study overall: The two donors had largely donor-specific TCR clusters. Study findings and constraints: Pre-infection memory showed some responding clones, and this suggested that cross-reactive memory joined.

V lost 6 bases and J lost 12; bases outside the gene matches: 6. The CDR3 covers 13 residues. The germline CDR1 and CDR2 sequences are MGHDK and SYGVNS. This clonotype occurred a few times. Its target is unknown. UMIs and sample barcodes were carried by the TCR alpha and TCR beta cDNA libraries that 5'RACE produced using constant-segment primers. TCRdb itself ran the 5' RACE reads through MiXCR, one entry per CDR3 protein. Found here are some 320,000 distinct CDR3 sequences, 15% to 20% of them singletons; the top ten hold about 20%. Material for sequencing was PBMCs or a T cell subset sorted from them (not recorded which). The receptor was isolated from a man aged 18 to 30 who had mild COVID-19 (a few samples of this study predate the infection). Cell type and time point are not known. The chain has TRBV25-1 and TRBJ2-1, with TRBD2 matching over 12 bases. The CDR3: CASRSSGGARQFF. CDR3 bases: TGTGCCAGCAGGTCTAGCGGGGGGGCAAGGCAGTTCTTC.